Listed below are T cell receptor beta chains from one sample, sequenced in a study of cytomegalovirus exposure and HLA in healthy donors. Sequencing used immunoSEQ multiplex PCR; TCRdb keeps in-frame clones, though not all of them. The sample yields fewer than 200,000 clones, about 90% seen once. Sequencing input: PBMCs. The receptors shown here come from a woman aged 18-35 years in good health and CMV-seropositive. Both conserved end residues are part of each CDR3. The order of the fields is clone size, CDR3 length, D gene, V gene, J gene, CDR3 DNA, CDR3 protein. The D gene is left open where the match is weak. Clone size is stated in some rows and not others, as once, few, many or a class when expanded.

>few|14|NA|TRBV7-6|TRBJ1-6
TGTGCCAGCAGCTTAGGTCGGGTAAATTCACCCCTCCACTTT
CASSLGRVNSPLHF
>NA|14|TRBD1|TRBV27|TRBJ1-1
TGTGCCAGCAGTCCCCGTTGGCAGGGGGATGAAGCTTTCTTT
CASSPRWQGDEAFF
>once|15|NA|TRBV11-3|TRBJ2-1
TGTGCCCGATCCTTAGCGGTTGTCTCCTACAATGAGCAGTTCTTC
CARSLAVVSYNEQFF
>NA|15|NA|TRBV28|TRBJ2-7
TGTGCCAGCAGAGGTGCCGGAGGACAGCCCTACGAGCAGTACTTC
CASRGAGGQPYEQYF
>NA|17|TRBD1|TRBV7-6|TRBJ2-2
TGTGCCAGCAGCTTAACCGGGACAGGGGGGAACACCGGGGAGCTGTTTTTT
CASSLTGTGGNTGELFF
>NA|16|NA|TRBV4-3|TRBJ2-7
TGCGCCAGCAGCCAAGATCAAAGGGACTTCCTCTACGAGCAGTACTTC
CASSQDQRDFLYEQYF
>NA|18|TRBD2|TRBV7-9|TRBJ2-2
TGTGCCAGCAGCCGTAGGCGGGGACTAGCGGGGGCATCCGGGGAGCTGTTTTTT
CASSRRRGLAGASGELFF
>once|17|TRBD2|TRBV9|TRBJ2-1
TGTGCCAGCAGTCCGCGGACTAGCGGGGGACTCCGCAATGAGCAGTTCTTC
CASSPRTSGGLRNEQFF
>NA|15|NA|TRBV4-3|TRBJ1-2
TGCGCCAGCAGCCAAGGAGGCAGGGAGGGCTATGGCTACACCTTC
CASSQGGREGYGYTF
>few|15|NA|TRBV19|TRBJ2-7
TGTGCCAGTAGTATAGGCCCGGGAATGAGGGACGAGCAGTACTTC
CASSIGPGMRDEQYF
>NA|14|TRBD2|TRBV4-3|TRBJ2-5
TGCGCCAGCAGCCAACGCGGGAGGTGGGAGACCCAGTACTTC
CASSQRGRWETQYF
>NA|14|NA|TRBV2|TRBJ2-5
TGTGCCTCCGGAGACTCTCAGGGATGGGAGACCCAGTACTTC
CASGDSQGWETQYF
>NA|17|TRBD2|TRBV27|TRBJ2-1
TGTGCCAGCAGTCCCCGGGGGGTAGCGGGAGGCCTGGATGAGCAGTTCTTC
CASSPRGVAGGLDEQFF
>NA|14|TRBD2|TRBV5-4|TRBJ2-7
TGTGCCAGCAGCTTGGCGGGAGGGGTATACGAGCAGTACTTC
CASSLAGGVYEQYF
>NA|16|TRBD1|TRBV5-6|TRBJ2-6
TGTGCCAGCAGGTACAAGGGGGCGCCAGGGGCCAACGTCCTGACTTTC
CASRYKGAPGANVLTF
>NA|19|TRBD2|TRBV7-8|TRBJ2-2
TGTGCCAGCAGCCCAACCCAGTTTCTAGCGGTTAAGAACACCGGGGAGCTGTTTTTT
CASSPTQFLAVKNTGELFF
>NA|12|NA|TRBV19|TRBJ2-1
TGTGCCAGTAGTCTCCTTAACAATGAGCAGTTCTTC
CASSLLNNEQFF
>NA|18|NA|TRBV19|TRBJ2-7
TGTGCCAGTAGTATTCCCCGACTAGAGTTAAGGAGAGCCTACGAGCAGTACTTC
CASSIPRLELRRAYEQYF
>NA|16|NA|TRBV6-5|TRBJ2-7
TGTGCCAGCAGTTACTCGCAGCGGCCTCCCCCCTACGAGCAGTACTTC
CASSYSQRPPPYEQYF
>NA|19|TRBD2|TRBV6-1|TRBJ2-3
TGTGCCAGCAGTGAATATGGGGCTAGCGGACGTCCTAGCACAGATACGCAGTATTTT
CASSEYGASGRPSTDTQYF
>NA|14|NA|TRBV4-1|TRBJ1-3
TGCGCCAGCAGCCAAGTTCAAATTGGAAACACCATATATTTT
CASSQVQIGNTIYF
>NA|14|NA|TRBV9|TRBJ2-3
TGTGCCAGCAGCGTCTCGGGGGGCACAGATACGCAGTATTTT
CASSVSGGTDTQYF
>NA|15|TRBD1|TRBV5-1|TRBJ1-4
TGCGCCAGCAGCTGGGGGACAGGGGCTAATGAAAAACTGTTTTTT
CASSWGTGANEKLFF
>NA|15|TRBD2|TRBV7-6|TRBJ2-7
TGTGCCAGCAGTCCGGCGGGGACTAGCGGGGCGAAGCAGTACTTC
CASSPAGTSGAKQYF
>NA|15|NA|TRBV19|TRBJ2-7
TGTGCCAGTAGTATTGGAGACCCCCGAGCGCGCGAGCAGTACTTC
CASSIGDPRAREQYF
>NA|14|NA|TRBV18|TRBJ1-5
TGTGCCAGCTCACCCACAGGGATGAGGCAGCCCCAGCATTTT
CASSPTGMRQPQHF
>NA|18|NA|TRBV12-2|TRBJ2-3
TGTGCAAGTCGCTTATTCGGGACTAGCGGGGGGAAGGGAGATACGCAGTATTTT
CASRLFGTSGGKGDTQYF
>once|15|NA|TRBV2|TRBJ2-7
TGTGCCAGCAGTGAAGAGGGGACACCCACCTACGAGCAGTACTTC
CASSEEGTPTYEQYF
>NA|13|TRBD2|TRBV19|TRBJ2-5
TGTGCCAGTAGTTCGGGGAGCGGGGGGGCCCAGTACTTC
CASSSGSGGAQYF
>NA|12|NA|TRBV29-1|TRBJ1-2
TGCAGCGCATCAGTCACAGGCGGCGCCTACACCTTC
CSASVTGGAYTF
>NA|15|TRBD2|TRBV6-1|TRBJ2-7
TGTGCCAGCAGTGAGGCTAGCGGGGCATACTACGAGCAGTACTTC
CASSEASGAYYEQYF
>once|16|NA|TRBV18|TRBJ1-2
TGTGCCAGCTCACCCTTCCCGCTGACAGAAAAGTATGGCTACACCTTC
CASSPFPLTEKYGYTF
>NA|14|NA|TRBV28|TRBJ1-1
TGTGCCAGCAGGGAAACAGGGACGACGGCCTTCTTCCCATTT
CASRETGTTAFFPF
>NA|13|TRBD2|TRBV28|TRBJ2-7
TGTGCCAGCAGTTTACGGGGGGGCTACGAGCAGTACTTC
CASSLRGGYEQYF
>NA|16|TRBD1|TRBV5-1|TRBJ2-1
TGCGCCAGCAGCCGGGGACAGGGAGGGAGCTACAATGAGCAGTTCTTC
CASSRGQGGSYNEQFF
>NA|13|NA|TRBV6-1|TRBJ1-2
TGTGCCAGCAGTGAGGGGGGGAACTATGGCTACACCTTC
CASSEGGNYGYTF